This passage covers 28 T cell receptor beta chains from one sample sequenced in a study of blood T cell repertoires in COVID-19. Clones were read by immunoSEQ multiplex PCR, and TCRdb kept only the in-frame ones, dropping some. The sample comprises about 140,000 clones, 85% to 90% of which are singletons, and over 8.5% rests with the top ten. The sequencing input was peripheral blood. The receptors were sampled from a woman aged 50 to 60 with active or convalescent COVID-19.

A few counts support this clone. V is TRBV18 and J is TRBJ2-3, with 13 nucleotides matching TRBD2. Germline CDR1 and CDR2: KGHSH and LQKENI. The V and J ends lost 4 bases and 2 bases, in that order; junction bases with no gene match: 6. CDR3 length: 17 residues. Here the CDR3 reads CASSRGTSGETTDTQYF. The CDR3 bases are TGTGCCAGCTCACGGGGGACTAGCGGGGAAACCACAGATACGCAGTATTTT.

V gene TRBV5-4 combines with J gene TRBJ1-1; 7 nucleotides align to TRBD1. The CDR3 runs 15 residues. Germline V gene data show CDR1 as SGHNT and CDR2 as YYREEE (reference sequence). Trimming removed 2 bases from V and 1 base from J; junction bases left unmatched: 5. CDR3 region: CASSFGQERNTEAFF. CDR3 in DNA: TGTGCCAGCAGCTTCGGACAGGAGCGGAACACTGAAGCTTTCTTT.

This chain uses TRBV7-9 with TRBJ2-7; 8 bases line up with TRBD1. Germline CDR1 is SEHNR and CDR2 is FQNEAQ (reference sequence). This CDR3 comprises 16 residues. The V gene end was trimmed by 0 bases and the J gene end by 4 bases; junction bases not matched to a gene: 8. The CDR3 protein is CASSLAPDREGYEQYF. As DNA, the CDR3 is TGTGCCAGCAGCTTAGCGCCGGACAGGGAAGGATACGAGCAGTACTTC.

Details on this clone: This sample includes further DNA sequences coding for the same CDR3. The chain uses TRBV7-3 and TRBJ1-3, with D perhaps matching TRBD1 (5 bases). The CDR3 loop spans 19 amino acids. Germline V gene data show CDR1 as SGHTA and CDR2 as FQGTGA. Trimming cost V 5 bases and J 0 bases, with 23 bases left between them. The CDR3 here is CASSATPTSTDTSGNTIYF. CDR3 DNA sequence: TGTGCCAGCAGCGCTACCCCAACGTCGACAGACACCTCTGGAAACACCATATATTTT.

The V call is TRBV7-2, the J call TRBJ1-2; the D gene is possibly TRBD1 (5 bases). Trimming took off 0 bases at V and 8 bases at J, with 10 bases between the two ends. Germline CDR1 SGHTA, CDR2 FQGNSA. The CDR3 length is 13 residues. The CDR3 region has the DNA TGTGCCAGCAGCTTAGCGTGGGGGGGAGGCTACACCTTC. Amino acids: CASSLAWGGGYTF.

The J gene is TRBJ2-6, the V gene TRBV14; D remains ambiguous. V dropped 3 bases and J dropped 0 bases, with 3 bases sitting between them. Germline V gives CDR1 SGHDN, CDR2 FVKESK. This CDR3 comprises 14 residues. The CDR3 coding sequence is TGTGCCAGCAGCCACCTCTCTGGGGCCAACGTCCTGACTTTC. It codes for CASSHLSGANVLTF.

This chain uses TRBV27 with TRBJ2-3; 7 bases agree with TRBD2. CDR3 length equals 13 residues. Per the germline V gene, CDR1 is MNHEY and CDR2 is SMNVEV (reference sequence). J gave up 1 base and V 7 bases, and 2 bases lay outside the gene matches. Written as DNA, the CDR3 is TGTGCCAGCACCCTAGCGGGCACAGATACGCAGTATTTT. It codes for CASTLAGTDTQYF.

The genes are TRBV12-3 or TRBV12-4 and TRBJ1-2; possibly TRBD1 for D (5 bases). CDR3 length: 13 residues. V lost 5 bases to trimming and J lost 4 bases, with 11 bases between them. The CDR3 DNA follows: TGTGCCAGCAGTCCGACAGAGATCTATGGCTACACCTTC. Translated, it gives CASSPTEIYGYTF.

V is TRBV12-3 or TRBV12-4 and J is TRBJ1-2, with 12 bases lining up with TRBD1. V was clipped by 6 bases and J by 8 bases; unmatched bases: 4. The CDR3 is 13 amino acids. CDR3: CASRGDRGRGYTF. The CDR3 DNA is TGTGCCAGCAGGGGGGACAGGGGGCGCGGCTACACCTTC.

The CDR3, as DNA: TGTGCCAGCAGTTACGGAGAATCATCTGGCTACACCTTC. Its translation: CASSYGESSGYTF. The chain couples TRBV6-2 or TRBV6-3 to TRBJ1-2; D not certain. CDR1 MNHEY and CDR2 SVGEGT come from the germline V gene. This CDR3 is 13 amino acids long. Between the trimmed V and J ends, which lost 2 bases and 7 bases, there was a span of 11 bases.

The chain links TRBV9 to TRBJ1-4; tentatively, D is TRBD1 (5 bases). This CDR3 region has 15 residues. The germline V gene encodes CDR1 SGDLS and CDR2 YYNGEE. Trimming took 3 bases from V and 6 from J, leaving 15 bases between them. The CDR3 DNA sequence: TGTGCCAGCAGCGGGGGCCTCGGAGGGGATGAAAAACTGTTTTTT. Protein product: CASSGGLGGDEKLFF.

The chain links TRBV7-2 to TRBJ2-5; TRBD2 aligns across 10 bases. The V and J ends lost 1 base and 2 bases, in that order; junction bases with no gene match: 4. This CDR3 contains 16 residues. Germline V lookup: CDR1 SGHTA, CDR2 FQGNSA. The CDR3 bases are TGTGCCAGCAGCTTAGTAGCGGGGGGCCAACAAGAGACCCAGTACTTC. As protein: CASSLVAGGQQETQYF.

The genes are TRBV6-2 or TRBV6-3 and TRBJ2-1, with 8 positions matching TRBD1. The CDR3 consists of 15 residues. Germline assignment: CDR1 MNHEY and CDR2 SVGEGT. V gave up 5 bases and J gave up 5 bases; unmatched junction bases: 8. CDR3 nucleotide sequence: TGTGCCAGCAGTGATCGGACAGGGAGTGACAATGAGCAGTTCTTC. Translation gives CASSDRTGSDNEQFF.

V gene TRBV2 combines with J gene TRBJ2-5; 8 bases map to TRBD2. CDR3 length: 18 residues. V gave up 3 bases and J gave up 3 bases; unmatched junction bases: 15. Looked up from germline, CDR1 is SNHLY and CDR2 is FYNNEI. This CDR3 is CASSDESAGVGMKETQYF. Here the CDR3 DNA reads TGTGCCAGCAGTGATGAATCAGCGGGAGTGGGCATGAAAGAGACCCAGTACTTC.

The V gene is TRBV28, the J gene TRBJ2-7; 8 nucleotides match TRBD2. Unmatched junction bases numbered 10, after V lost 5 bases and J lost 1 base. The CDR3 loop spans 16 amino acids. The germline CDR1 and CDR2 sequences are MDHEN and SYDVKM. The CDR3 DNA is TGTGCCAGCAGTCCACGAGCGGGAGAATGGTCCTACGAGCAGTACTTC. Its protein is CASSPRAGEWSYEQYF.

This sequence joins TRBV7-9 and TRBJ2-3, with TRBD2 matching over 9 bases. With V trimmed by 5 bases and J by 2 bases, 11 bases remained unmatched. Germline-derived CDR1 and CDR2 are SEHNR and FQNEAQ (reference sequence). The CDR3 is made up of 17 amino acids. CDR3 sequence: CASSTGGLAGFTDTQYF. In nucleotides, the CDR3 is TGTGCCAGCAGCACCGGGGGGCTAGCGGGGTTCACAGATACGCAGTATTTT.

This chain links TRBV4-3 with TRBJ1-1; D is perhaps TRBD1 (5 bases). This CDR3 comprises 14 residues. V lost 1 base to trimming and J lost 4 bases, with 10 bases between them. From germline, CDR1 is LGHNA and CDR2 YSLEER. The CDR3 DNA is TGCGCCAGCAGCCAAGTGGGGGGGGGCACTGAAGCTTTCTTT. Protein: CASSQVGGGTEAFF.

J is TRBJ2-7 and V is TRBV4-2; 7 nucleotides line up with TRBD1. Germline assignment: CDR1 LGHNA and CDR2 YNFKEQ. The length of the CDR3 is 16 residues. V lost 3 bases to trimming and J lost 0 bases; unmatched junction nucleotides: 8. CDR3: CASSQLGTASSYEQYF. CDR3 bases: TGTGCCAGCAGCCAGCTCGGGACAGCCTCCTCCTACGAGCAGTACTTC.

This rearrangement joins TRBV19 to TRBJ2-5; D ambiguous. Germline V CDR1 and CDR2: LNHDA, SQIVND (reference sequence). This CDR3 spans 14 amino acids. V was shortened by 5 bases and J by 0 bases, with 10 bases between the two germline ends. The CDR3 spells CASSAYSYQETQYF. The DNA of the CDR3 is TGTGCCAGTAGTGCCTACTCATACCAAGAGACCCAGTACTTC.

The chain joins TRBV30 to TRBJ1-2, with D uncertain. There are 11 residues in the CDR3. V dropped 4 bases and J dropped 0 bases, with 3 bases sitting between them. The germline V gene has CDR1 GTSNPN and CDR2 SVGIG (reference sequence). The CDR3 is CAWTANYGYTF. DNA for the CDR3: TGTGCCTGGACAGCTAACTATGGCTACACCTTC.

V is TRBV6-5 and J is TRBJ2-7; D remains unclear. The V end lost 3 bases, the J end lost 2 bases, and 11 bases lay between the germline ends. The CDR3 loop spans 14 amino acids. Looked up from germline, CDR1 is MNHEY and CDR2 is SVGAGI. The CDR3 loop reads CASSYNRIPYEQYF. The CDR3 DNA sequence: TGTGCCAGCAGTTATAACAGAATCCCCTACGAGCAGTACTTC.

The chain links TRBV29-1 to TRBJ1-2, with 7 bases matching TRBD1. This CDR3 is built from 15 residues. Trimming at V came to 2 bases and at J to 4 bases, leaving 10 bases not matched to a gene. Germline CDR1 and CDR2: SQVTM and ANQGSEA. CDR3 DNA: TGCAGCGTTGAATACCAGGGCCCAGGGGGCTATGGCTACACCTTC. Amino acids: CSVEYQGPGGYGYTF.

CDR3 sequence (DNA): TGTGCCAGCAGGAGAGGGGGCGCCGGCAATCAGCCCCAGCATTTT. Translation gives CASRRGGAGNQPQHF. The chain links TRBV28 to TRBJ1-5, with TRBD1 matching 7 bases. From germline, CDR1 is MDHEN and CDR2 SYDVKM. The CDR3 contains 15 residues. Trimming at V came to 6 bases and at J to 2 bases, leaving 7 bases not matched to a gene.

J is TRBJ2-7 and V is TRBV2, with TRBD2 identical over 16 bases. Germline V lookup: CDR1 SNHLY, CDR2 FYNNEI. After removal of 6 bases from V and 0 bases from J, the junction contained 11 bases not matched to a gene. The CDR3 covers 19 residues. DNA of the CDR3: TGTGCCAGCAGGGCCGGGACTAGCGGGAGGGTACCTCTCTCCTACGAGCAGTACTTC. Encoded protein: CASRAGTSGRVPLSYEQYF.

V gene TRBV28 combines with J gene TRBJ2-1; 11 nucleotides agree with TRBD2. The CDR3 is 16 residues long. Looked up from germline, CDR1 is MDHEN and CDR2 is SYDVKM. The V segment lost 6 bases and the J segment 4 bases; nucleotides outside the gene matches: 8. CDR3 DNA: TGTGCCAGCAGAACCCCGGGACTAGCGGATTACAATGAGCAGTTCTTC. Protein product: CASRTPGLADYNEQFF.

The rearrangement uses TRBV19 and TRBJ1-1; no clear D gene. The CDR3 has 12 residues. The germline CDR1 and CDR2 sequences are LNHDA and SQIVND (reference sequence). V lost 5 bases and J lost 0, with 4 bases in between. The DNA for the CDR3 is TGTGCCAGTAGTTTCATGAACACTGAAGCTTTCTTT. Residues: CASSFMNTEAFF.

The rearrangement uses TRBV4-1 and TRBJ2-3, with 9 positions matching TRBD1. CDR3 size: 18 residues. With 0 bases clipped from V and 2 bases from J, the junction kept 9 bases outside the gene matches. Germline CDR1 MGHRA, CDR2 YSYEKL. Here the CDR3 DNA reads TGCGCCAGCAGCCAAGACAGTGGGACAGGGTGGGCCACAGATACGCAGTATTTT. It codes for CASSQDSGTGWATDTQYF.

The chain uses TRBV29-1 and TRBJ1-3; no reliable D call. Trimming left V 5 bases short and J 3 bases short, with 11 bases between. The CDR3 extends over 13 amino acids. Germline values: CDR1 SQVTM, CDR2 ANQGSEA. CDR3 coding DNA: TGCAGCGTTATTTCCCTAGTTGGAAACACCATATATTTT. This encodes CSVISLVGNTIYF.